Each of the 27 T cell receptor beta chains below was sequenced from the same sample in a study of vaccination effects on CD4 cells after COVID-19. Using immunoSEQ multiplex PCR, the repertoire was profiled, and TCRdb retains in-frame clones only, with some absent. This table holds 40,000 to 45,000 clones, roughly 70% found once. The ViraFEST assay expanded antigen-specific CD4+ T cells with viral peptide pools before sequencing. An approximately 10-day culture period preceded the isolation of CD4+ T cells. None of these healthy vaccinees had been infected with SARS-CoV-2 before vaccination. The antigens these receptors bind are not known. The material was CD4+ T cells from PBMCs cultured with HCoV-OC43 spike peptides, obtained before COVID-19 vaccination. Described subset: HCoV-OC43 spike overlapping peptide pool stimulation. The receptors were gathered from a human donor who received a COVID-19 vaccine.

This CDR3 reads CASSPRGGNYGYTF. The CDR3 DNA is TGTGCCAGCAGCCCCAGGGGGGGTAACTATGGCTACACCTTC. The chain has TRBV7-9 and TRBJ1-2, with 7 bases identical to TRBD1. CDR1 and CDR2 (germline): SEHNR, FQNEAQ (reference sequence). The CDR3 runs 14 residues. V trimming: 5 bases; J trimming: 1 base; junction bases outside the gene matches: 4. The complete variable domain, with remaining parts taken from reference TRBV7-9 and TRBJ1-2, reads DTGVSQNPRHKITKRGQNVTFRCDPISEHNRLYWYRQTLGQGPEFLTYFQNEAQLEKSRLLSDRFSAERPKGSFSTLEIQRTEQGDSAMYLCASSPRGGNYGYTFGSGTRLTVV.

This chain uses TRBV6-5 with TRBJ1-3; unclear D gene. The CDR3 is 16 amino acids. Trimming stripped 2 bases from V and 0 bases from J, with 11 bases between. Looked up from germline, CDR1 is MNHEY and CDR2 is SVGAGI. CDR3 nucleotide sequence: TGTGCCAGCAGTTACGGCCCGTGGAGCTCTGGAAACACCATATATTTT. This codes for CASSYGPWSSGNTIYF.

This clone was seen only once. The CDR3 spells CASSQSGGFMNTEAFF. The CDR3 DNA reads TGCGCCAGCAGCCAATCCGGGGGCTTCATGAACACTGAAGCTTTCTTT. The V and J genes are TRBV4-1 and TRBJ1-1, with D possibly being TRBD1 (6 bases). CDR3 length: 16 residues. Germline V gives CDR1 MGHRA, CDR2 YSYEKL. V was trimmed by 2 bases and J by 0 bases, leaving 13 bases between them.

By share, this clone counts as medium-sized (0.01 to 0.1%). The CDR3 region has the DNA TGTGCCTGGAGTCCCCAGACAGGCTACGAGCAGTACTTC. Amino acid sequence: CAWSPQTGYEQYF. The J gene is TRBJ2-7, the V gene TRBV30, with D possibly being TRBD1 (6 bases). Germline CDR1 GTSNPN, CDR2 SVGIG (reference sequence). The V gene lost 2 bases and the J gene lost 3 bases, with 11 bases spanning the gap. This CDR3 has 13 residues.

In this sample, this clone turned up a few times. CDR3 amino acids: CAWSRGGTYEQYF. The DNA for the CDR3 is TGTGCCTGGAGCCGGGGGGGCACGTACGAGCAGTACTTC. The chain links TRBV30 to TRBJ2-7, with 8 bases aligning to TRBD2. Germline CDR1 and CDR2: GTSNPN and SVGIG (reference sequence). This CDR3 is 13 amino acids long. Losses at the gene ends were 3 bases for V and 4 bases for J; bases not matched to a gene: 5.

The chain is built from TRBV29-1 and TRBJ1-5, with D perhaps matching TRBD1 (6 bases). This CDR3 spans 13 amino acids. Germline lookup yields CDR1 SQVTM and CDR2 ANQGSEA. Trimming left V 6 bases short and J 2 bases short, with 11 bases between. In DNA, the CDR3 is TGCAGCGTGCCAGGGGTAGGCAATCAGCCCCAGCATTTT. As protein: CSVPGVGNQPQHF.

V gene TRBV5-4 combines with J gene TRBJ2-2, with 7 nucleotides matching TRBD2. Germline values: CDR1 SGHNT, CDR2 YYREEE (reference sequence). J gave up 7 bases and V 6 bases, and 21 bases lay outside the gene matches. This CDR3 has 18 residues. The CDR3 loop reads CASTRVLGGAGVRGELFF. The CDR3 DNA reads TGTGCCAGCACCCGGGTGCTCGGTGGCGCGGGAGTTCGCGGGGAGCTGTTTTTT.

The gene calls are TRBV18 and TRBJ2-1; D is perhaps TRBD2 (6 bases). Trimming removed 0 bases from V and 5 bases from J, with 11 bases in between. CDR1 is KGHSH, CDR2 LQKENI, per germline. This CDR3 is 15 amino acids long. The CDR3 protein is CASSPPVGEDNEQFF. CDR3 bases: TGTGCCAGCTCACCACCAGTCGGGGAGGACAATGAGCAGTTCTTC.

CDR3 region: CASGPSGSYNEQFF. CDR3 nucleotides: TGTGCCAGCGGGCCCTCCGGGTCCTACAATGAGCAGTTCTTC. The rearrangement uses TRBV27 and TRBJ2-1; D unresolved. Germline assignment: CDR1 MNHEY and CDR2 SMNVEV (reference sequence). The CDR3 is made up of 14 amino acids. The V gene lost 8 bases and the J gene lost 1 base, with 12 bases spanning the gap.

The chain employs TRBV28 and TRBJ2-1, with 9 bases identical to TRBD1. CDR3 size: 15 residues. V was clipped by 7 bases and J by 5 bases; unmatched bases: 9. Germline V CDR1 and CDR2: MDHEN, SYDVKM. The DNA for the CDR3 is TGTGCCAGCAATAATATCGGGACAGGGAACAATGAGCAGTTCTTC. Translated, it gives CASNNIGTGNNEQFF.

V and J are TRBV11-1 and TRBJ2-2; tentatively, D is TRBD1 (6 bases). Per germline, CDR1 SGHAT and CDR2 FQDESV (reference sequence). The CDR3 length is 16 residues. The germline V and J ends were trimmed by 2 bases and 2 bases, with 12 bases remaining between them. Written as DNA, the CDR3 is TGTGCCAGCAGCTTAAGGGGGAGACAAAACACCGGGGAGCTGTTTTTT. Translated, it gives CASSLRGRQNTGELFF.

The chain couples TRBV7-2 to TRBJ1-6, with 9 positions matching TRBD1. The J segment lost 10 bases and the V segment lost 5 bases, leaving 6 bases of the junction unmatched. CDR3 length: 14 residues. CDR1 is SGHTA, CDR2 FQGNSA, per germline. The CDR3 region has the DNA TGTGCCAGCAGCCAGAGGACAGGGGACTCACCCCTCCACTTT. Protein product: CASSQRTGDSPLHF.

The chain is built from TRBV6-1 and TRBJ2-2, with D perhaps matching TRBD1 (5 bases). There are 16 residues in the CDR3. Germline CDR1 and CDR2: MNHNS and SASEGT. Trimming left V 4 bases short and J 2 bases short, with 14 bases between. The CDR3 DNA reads TGTGCCAGCAGTGCCGCAGGGAAGGGAAACACCGGGGAGCTGTTTTTT. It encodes CASSAAGKGNTGELFF.

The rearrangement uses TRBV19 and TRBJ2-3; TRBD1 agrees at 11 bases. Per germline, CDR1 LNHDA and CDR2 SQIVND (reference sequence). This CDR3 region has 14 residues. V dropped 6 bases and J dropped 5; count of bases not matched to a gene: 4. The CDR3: CASRDRGREDTQYF. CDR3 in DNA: TGTGCCAGTAGGGACAGGGGGCGCGAAGATACGCAGTATTTT. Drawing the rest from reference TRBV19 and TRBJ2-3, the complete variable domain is DGGITQSPKYLFRKEGQNVTLSCEQNLNHDAMYWYRQDPGQGLRLIYYSQIVNDFQKGDIAEGYSVSREKKESFPLTVTSAQKNPTAFYLCASRDRGREDTQYFGPGTRLTVL.

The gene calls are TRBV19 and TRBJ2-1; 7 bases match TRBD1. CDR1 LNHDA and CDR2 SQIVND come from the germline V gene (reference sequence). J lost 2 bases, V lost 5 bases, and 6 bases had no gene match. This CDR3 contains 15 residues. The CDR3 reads CASSPDRVTYNEQFF. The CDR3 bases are TGTGCCAGTAGTCCTGACAGGGTTACCTACAATGAGCAGTTCTTC.

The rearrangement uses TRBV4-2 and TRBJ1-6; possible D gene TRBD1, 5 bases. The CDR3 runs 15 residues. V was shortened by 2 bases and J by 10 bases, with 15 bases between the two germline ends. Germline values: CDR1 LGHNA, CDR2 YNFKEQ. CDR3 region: CASSQQKGRRSPLHF. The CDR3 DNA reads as TGTGCCAGCAGCCAACAAAAGGGGAGGAGATCACCCCTCCACTTT.

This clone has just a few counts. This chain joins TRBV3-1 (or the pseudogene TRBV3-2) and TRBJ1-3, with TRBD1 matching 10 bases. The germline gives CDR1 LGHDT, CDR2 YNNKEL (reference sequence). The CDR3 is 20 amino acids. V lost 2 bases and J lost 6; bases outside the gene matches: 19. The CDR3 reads CASSQRLWDRGRGRVNTIYF. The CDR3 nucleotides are TGTGCCAGCAGCCAACGCCTTTGGGACAGGGGCCGTGGACGTGTAAACACCATATATTTT.

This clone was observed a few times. CDR3 protein: CASSYKQGALTGELFF. The CDR3 region has the DNA TGTGCCAGCAGTTACAAACAGGGGGCGCTGACCGGGGAGCTGTTTTTT. The genes are TRBV6-2 or TRBV6-3 and TRBJ2-2, with TRBD1 identical over 9 bases. Germline-derived CDR1 and CDR2 are MNHEY and SVGEGT. V trimming: 2 bases; J trimming: 5 bases; junction bases outside the gene matches: 6. The CDR3 spans 16 residues.

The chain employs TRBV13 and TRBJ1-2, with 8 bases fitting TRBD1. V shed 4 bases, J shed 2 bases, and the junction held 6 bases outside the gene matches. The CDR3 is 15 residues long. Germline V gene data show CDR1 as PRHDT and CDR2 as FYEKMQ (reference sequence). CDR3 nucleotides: TGTGCCAGCAGCTCCCGGACAGGGTGGAACTATGGCTACACCTTC. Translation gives CASSSRTGWNYGYTF.

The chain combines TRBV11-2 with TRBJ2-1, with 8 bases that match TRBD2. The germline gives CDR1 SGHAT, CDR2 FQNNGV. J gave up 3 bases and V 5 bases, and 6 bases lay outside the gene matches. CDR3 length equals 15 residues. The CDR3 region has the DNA TGTGCCAGCAGCCTCCTGGCGGGAGGCTACAATGAGCAGTTCTTC. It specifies CASSLLAGGYNEQFF.

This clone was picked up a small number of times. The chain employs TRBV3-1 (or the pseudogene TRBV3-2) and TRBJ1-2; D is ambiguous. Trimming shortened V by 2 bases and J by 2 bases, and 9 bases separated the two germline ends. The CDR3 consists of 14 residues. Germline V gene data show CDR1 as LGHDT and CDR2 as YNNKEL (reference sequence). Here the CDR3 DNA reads TGTGCCAGCAGCCAAAGGATGTCGAACTATGGCTACACCTTC. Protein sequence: CASSQRMSNYGYTF.

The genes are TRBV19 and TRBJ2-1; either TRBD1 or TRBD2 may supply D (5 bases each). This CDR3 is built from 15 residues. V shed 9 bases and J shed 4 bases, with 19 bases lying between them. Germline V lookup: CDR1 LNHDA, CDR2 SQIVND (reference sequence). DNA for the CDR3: TGTGCCAGCACGACATCCCGGGGCCCTTACAATGAGCAGTTCTTC. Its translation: CASTTSRGPYNEQFF.

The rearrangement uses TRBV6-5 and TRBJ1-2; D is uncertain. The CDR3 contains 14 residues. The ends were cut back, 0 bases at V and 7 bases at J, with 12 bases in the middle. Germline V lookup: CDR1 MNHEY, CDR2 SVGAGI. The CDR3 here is CASSYSTLPGGYTF. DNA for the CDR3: TGTGCCAGCAGTTACTCGACGTTACCGGGTGGCTACACCTTC.

The CDR3 loop is CASSSGQGLETQYF. The CDR3 nucleotides read TGCGCCAGCAGCTCGGGACAGGGATTGGAGACCCAGTACTTC. The V gene is TRBV5-1, the J gene TRBJ2-5; 9 nucleotides match TRBD1. Trimming took 3 bases from V and 5 from J; bases not matched to a gene: 5. Looked up from germline, CDR1 is SGHRS and CDR2 is YFSETQ. The CDR3 is made up of 14 amino acids. Full variable domain (remainder filled in from reference TRBV5-1 and TRBJ2-5): KAGVTQTPRYLIKTRGQQVTLSCSPISGHRSVSWYQQTPGQGLQFLFEYFSETQRNKGNFPGRFSGRQFSNSRSEMNVSTLELGDSALYLCASSSGQGLETQYFGPGTRLLVL.

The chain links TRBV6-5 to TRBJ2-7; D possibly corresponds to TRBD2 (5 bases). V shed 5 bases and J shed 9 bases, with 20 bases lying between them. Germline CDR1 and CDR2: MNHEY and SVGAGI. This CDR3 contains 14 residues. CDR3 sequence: CASSPGLHKDLQYF. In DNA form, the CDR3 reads TGTGCCAGCAGTCCAGGACTGCATAAGGATCTGCAGTACTTC.

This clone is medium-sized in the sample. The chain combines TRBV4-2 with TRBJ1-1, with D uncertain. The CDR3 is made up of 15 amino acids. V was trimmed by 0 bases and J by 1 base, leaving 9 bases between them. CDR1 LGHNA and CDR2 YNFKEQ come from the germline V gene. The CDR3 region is CASSQDLWTNTEAFF. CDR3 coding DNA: TGTGCCAGCAGCCAAGATCTTTGGACGAACACTGAAGCTTTCTTT.

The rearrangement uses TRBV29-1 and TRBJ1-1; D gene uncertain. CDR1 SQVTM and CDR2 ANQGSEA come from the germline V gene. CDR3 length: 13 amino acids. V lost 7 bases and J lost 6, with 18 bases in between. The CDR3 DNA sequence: TGCAGCGCGTATGGAACGGCGCTTTCTGAAGCTTTCTTT. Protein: CSAYGTALSEAFF.